Listed below are T cell receptor beta chains from one sample, sequenced in a study of blood T cell repertoires in COVID-19. TCRdb keeps only in-frame clones here, not all; method: immunoSEQ multiplex PCR. In the table there are around 110,000 clones, approximately 84% of which are singletons. The sample taken for sequencing was peripheral blood. The receptors shown here come from a woman in her sixties with acute or convalescent COVID-19. CDR3s include the opening cysteine and the closing phenylalanine or tryptophan. The D gene is left open where the match is weak. The size field is filled for only some rows; it gives once, few, many or a size class.

clone_size j_call v_call d_call cdr3_aa cdr3_nt
few TRBJ1-5 TRBV28 - CASSLPGDQPQHF TGTGCCAGCAGTTTGCCGGGGGATCAGCCCCAGCATTTT
few TRBJ1-5 TRBV2 - CASTRETGNQPQHF TGTGCCAGCACGCGGGAAACGGGCAATCAGCCCCAGCATTTT
- TRBJ1-5 TRBV5-4 TRBD1 CASSLGGQGNQPQHF TGTGCCAGCAGCTTGGGGGGACAGGGGAATCAGCCCCAGCATTTT
- TRBJ2-3 TRBV7-2 TRBD2 CASSSRELADTDTQYF TGTGCCAGCAGCTCCCGGGAGCTAGCGGACACAGATACGCAGTATTTT
- TRBJ1-2 TRBV19 TRBD1 CASSASGTGPFFYGYTF TGTGCCAGTAGTGCTTCCGGGACAGGGCCCTTCTTTTATGGCTACACCTTC
- TRBJ2-2 TRBV7-8 TRBD2 CASSPREVGPTGELFF TGTGCCAGCAGCCCCCGGGAGGTGGGGCCCACCGGGGAGCTGTTTTTT
- TRBJ2-2 TRBV4-2 TRBD2 CASSQEEGLAGAFGELFF TGTGCCAGCAGCCAAGAGGAGGGACTAGCGGGAGCGTTCGGGGAGCTGTTTTTT
once TRBJ2-2 TRBV7-8 TRBD2 CASSSPGGGRNTGELFF TGTGCCAGCAGCTCCCCAGGCGGGGGGAGGAACACCGGGGAGCTGTTTTTT
- TRBJ2-1 TRBV6-5 - CASSPTRGRSVPFF TGTGCCAGCAGTCCCACTCGGGGGAGGTCCGTTCCGTTCTTC
- TRBJ2-5 TRBV14 - CASGLIGGETQYF TGTGCCAGCGGCCTCATAGGGGGAGAGACCCAGTACTTC
- TRBJ2-3 TRBV7-9 - CASSLPGADTQYF TGTGCCAGCAGCTTACCAGGTGCAGATACGCAGTATTTT
- TRBJ1-5 TRBV27 - CASRKDSLDSNQPQHF TGTGCCAGCAGAAAAGACTCTCTCGATAGCAATCAGCCCCAGCATTTT
- TRBJ1-2 TRBV2 TRBD1 CASRPTGDLYGYTF TGTGCCAGCAGGCCAACAGGGGACCTCTATGGCTACACCTTC
- TRBJ2-2 TRBV4-2 TRBD2 CASSQTTSGGPNTGELFF TGTGCCAGCAGCCAAACTACTAGCGGGGGGCCGAACACCGGGGAGCTGTTTTTT
- TRBJ1-2 TRBV7-2 - CASRHLKGDGLKAYGYTF TGTGCCAGCAGGCACCTCAAAGGGGACGGACTAAAAGCCTATGGCTACACCTTC
- TRBJ1-2 TRBV6-1 - CASSEGRSQNYGYTF TGTGCCAGCAGTGAAGGCCGGAGCCAGAACTATGGCTACACCTTC
- TRBJ2-5 TRBV2 TRBD1 CASSPRDRDLETQYF TGTGCCAGCAGCCCAAGGGACAGGGATTTGGAGACCCAGTACTTC
- TRBJ2-7 TRBV19 - CATGGRSYEQYF TGTGCCACCGGGGGGCGATCCTACGAGCAGTACTTC
- TRBJ1-2 TRBV7-8 TRBD1 CASQGQRYGYTF TGTGCCAGCCAGGGACAGCGCTATGGCTACACCTTC
- TRBJ2-7 TRBV19 - CASSIAGEQEQYF TGTGCCAGTAGTATAGCGGGAGAACAAGAGCAGTACTTC
- TRBJ1-2 TRBV6-4 TRBD1 CASSRDRNYGYTF TGTGCCAGCAGCCGGGACAGAAACTATGGCTACACCTTC
- TRBJ1-2 TRBV6-5 TRBD1 CASSYTGGAASRGYTF TGTGCCAGCAGTTACACAGGGGGCGCAGCTTCTAGAGGCTACACCTTC
- TRBJ1-5 TRBV28 - CASKRDQPQHF TGTGCCAGCAAACGGGATCAGCCCCAGCATTTT
- TRBJ2-2 TRBV28 - CASSQNSPRELFF TGTGCCAGCAGTCAGAACAGTCCAAGGGAGCTGTTTTTT
- TRBJ1-5 TRBV19 - CASSFPGDGQPQHF TGTGCCAGTAGTTTCCCAGGGGACGGGCAGCCCCAGCATTTT
- TRBJ2-7 TRBV9 - CASSVGSRADYEQYF TGTGCCAGCAGCGTAGGAAGCAGGGCGGACTACGAGCAGTACTTC
few TRBJ2-7 TRBV5-4 TRBD1 CASSNDRGREQYF TGTGCCAGCAGCAACGACAGGGGGAGAGAGCAGTACTTC
- TRBJ1-2 TRBV6-5 TRBD1 CASSPSGQGAVGYTF TGTGCCAGCAGTCCCTCGGGACAGGGGGCGGTCGGCTACACCTTC
- TRBJ2-3 TRBV5-1 - CASSLTSFGTLSTDTQYF TGCGCCAGCAGCTTGACCTCATTCGGGACACTGAGCACAGATACGCAGTATTTT
- TRBJ1-2 TRBV7-2 - CASSLATNYGYTF TGTGCCAGCAGCTTAGCCACTAACTATGGCTACACCTTC
- TRBJ1-1 TRBV15 - CATSRDYGVAEAFF TGTGCCACCAGCAGAGATTACGGGGTTGCTGAAGCTTTCTTT
- TRBJ1-1 TRBV3-1/TRBV3-2 TRBD1 CASSGREQGTEAFF TGTGCCAGCAGCGGCCGAGAACAGGGGACTGAAGCTTTCTTT
- TRBJ1-1 TRBV7-7 TRBD1 CASSALGQKNTEAFF TGTGCCAGCAGCGCCTTGGGACAGAAGAACACTGAAGCTTTCTTT
- TRBJ2-3 TRBV28 TRBD2 CASSSQGTSGGNTDTQYF TGTGCCAGCAGTAGCCAAGGGACTAGCGGGGGAAACACAGATACGCAGTATTTT
- TRBJ1-6 TRBV3-1/TRBV3-2 - CASSHMDRRSPLHF TGTGCCAGCAGCCATATGGACAGACGTTCACCCCTCCACTTT
once TRBJ2-7 TRBV27 TRBD1 CASRDRGVTYEQYF TGTGCCAGCAGAGACAGGGGGGTAACCTACGAGCAGTACTTC
- TRBJ1-5 TRBV28 - CASSLNRGYQPQHF TGTGCCAGCAGTTTAAATAGGGGATATCAGCCCCAGCATTTT
- TRBJ2-7 TRBV14 TRBD1 CASSHRTGGVDEQYF TGTGCCAGCAGCCACCGGACAGGGGGCGTCGACGAGCAGTACTTC
- TRBJ1-2 TRBV7-3 - CASSLGPRYGYTF TGTGCCAGCAGCTTAGGGCCCCGCTATGGCTACACCTTC
- TRBJ1-4 TRBV5-1 TRBD1 CASSSGQVEKLFF TGCGCCAGCAGCTCCGGACAGGTCGAAAAACTGTTTTTT
- TRBJ2-7 TRBV19 - CASSRRVNYEQYF TGTGCCAGTAGTCGCAGGGTGAACTACGAGCAGTACTTC